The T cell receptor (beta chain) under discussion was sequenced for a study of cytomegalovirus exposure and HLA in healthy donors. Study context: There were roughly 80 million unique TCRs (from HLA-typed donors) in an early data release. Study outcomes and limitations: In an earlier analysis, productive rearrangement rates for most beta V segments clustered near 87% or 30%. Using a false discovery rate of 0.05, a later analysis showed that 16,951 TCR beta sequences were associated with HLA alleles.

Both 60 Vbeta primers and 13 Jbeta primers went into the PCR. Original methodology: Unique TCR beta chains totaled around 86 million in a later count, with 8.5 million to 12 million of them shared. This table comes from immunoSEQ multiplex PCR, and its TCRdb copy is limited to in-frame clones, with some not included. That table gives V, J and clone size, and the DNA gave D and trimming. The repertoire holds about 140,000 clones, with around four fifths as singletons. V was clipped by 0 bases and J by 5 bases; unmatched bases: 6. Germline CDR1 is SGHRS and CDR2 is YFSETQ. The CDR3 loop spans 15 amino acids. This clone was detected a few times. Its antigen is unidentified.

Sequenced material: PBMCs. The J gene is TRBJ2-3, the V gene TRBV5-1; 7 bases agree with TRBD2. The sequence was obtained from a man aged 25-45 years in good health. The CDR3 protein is CASSLGTSGEDTQYF. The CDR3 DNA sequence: TGCGCCAGCAGCTTGGGGACTAGTGGGGAAGATACGCAGTATTTT.